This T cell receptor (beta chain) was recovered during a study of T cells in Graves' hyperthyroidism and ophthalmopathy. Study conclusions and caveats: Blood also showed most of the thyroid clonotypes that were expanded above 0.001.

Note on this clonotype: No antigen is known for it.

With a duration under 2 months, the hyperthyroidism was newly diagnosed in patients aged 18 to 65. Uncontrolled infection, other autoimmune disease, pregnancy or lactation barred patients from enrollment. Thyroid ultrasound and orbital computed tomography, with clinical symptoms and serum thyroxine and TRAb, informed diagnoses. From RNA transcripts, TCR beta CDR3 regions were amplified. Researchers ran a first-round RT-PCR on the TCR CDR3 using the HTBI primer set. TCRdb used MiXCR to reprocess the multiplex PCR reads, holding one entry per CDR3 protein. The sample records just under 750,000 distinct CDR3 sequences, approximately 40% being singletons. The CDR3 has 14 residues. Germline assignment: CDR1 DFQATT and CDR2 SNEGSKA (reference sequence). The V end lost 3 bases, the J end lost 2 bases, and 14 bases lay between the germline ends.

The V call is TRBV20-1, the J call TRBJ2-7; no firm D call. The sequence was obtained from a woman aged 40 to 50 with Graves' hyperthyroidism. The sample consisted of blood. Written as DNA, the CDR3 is TGCAGTGCTAGCTCGGGCTTCTTCGCCTACGAGCAGTACTTC. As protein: CSASSGFFAYEQYF.